This T cell receptor beta chain came from a study of cytomegalovirus exposure and HLA in healthy donors. V dropped 6 bases and J dropped 4; count of bases not matched to a gene: 7. Looked up from germline, CDR1 is MRHNA and CDR2 is SNTAGT. CDR3 length equals 16 residues. A multiplex PCR was run with 60 Vbeta primers and 13 Jbeta primers. Authors' data handling: A later analysis counted around 80 million unique TCR beta chains, some 12 million shared. TCRdb's table, derived via immunoSEQ multiplex PCR, lists solely in-frame clones and lacks some. V and J calls and clone size are given by that table; D and trimming were obtained from the DNA. This sample contains 220,000 or so clones.

The specimen was PBMCs. V gene TRBV6-4 combines with J gene TRBJ2-7; 15 bases align to TRBD2. The sequence came from a girl aged 2 to 9 in good health and CMV-seropositive. CDR3 region: CASRLGLAGGQYEQYF. CDR3 coding DNA: TGTGCCAGCAGATTGGGACTAGCGGGAGGCCAATACGAGCAGTACTTC.